This T cell receptor (beta chain) originates from a study of T cell responses to AZD1222 COVID-19 vaccine. Germline values: CDR1 SGHTA, CDR2 FQGNSA. CDR3 size: 14 residues. The trim removed 1 base at V and 1 base at J, leaving 0 bases unmatched. This clone has just one count. Sequenced by immunoSEQ multiplex PCR; TCRdb stores in-frame clones only, minus some. The data show some 150,000 clones, with 85% to 90% seen just once and roughly 3.8% held by the top ten. This sequence was found in an adult in good health. The chain employs TRBV7-2 and TRBJ2-5; 7 nucleotides align to TRBD2. The material sequenced was peripheral blood, taken on day 0 of AZD1222 vaccination. The CDR3 coding sequence is TGTGCCAGCAGCTTAGGGACTAGCCAAGAGACCCAGTACTTC. It translates to CASSLGTSQETQYF.